These 21 T cell receptor beta chains were sequenced from one sample in a study of shared clonotypes between healthy human individuals. The table came from immunoSEQ multiplex PCR; TCRdb's copy has only in-frame clones and leaves some out. The sample carries roughly 500,000 clones, 79% recorded once. Sequencing was done on a sample of PBMCs. These receptors came from a woman aged 40 to 55 in good health. Some clones in this sample may be carry-over from other donors' samples.

This clone was counted a few times. This chain joins TRBV7-8 and TRBJ2-2; TRBD1 is a possible D gene (6 bases). The CDR3 consists of 16 residues. Germline CDR1 is SGHVS and CDR2 is FQNEAQ. With 2 bases removed from V and 5 bases from J, the gap between germline ends came to 15 bases. Here the CDR3 reads CASSLRDTDETGELFF. DNA for the CDR3: TGTGCCAGCAGCTTAAGGGACACCGATGAAACCGGGGAGCTGTTTTTT. The full variable domain, its missing parts supplied by reference TRBV7-8 and TRBJ2-2, is GAGVSQSPRYKVAKRGQDVALRCDPISGHVSLFWYQQALGQGPEFLTYFQNEAQLDKSGLPSDRFFAERPEGSVSTLKIQRTQQEDSAVYLCASSLRDTDETGELFFGEGSRLTVL.

This CDR3 is CASSFDQRSYGYTF. In nucleotides, the CDR3 is TGTGCCAGCAGCTTCGATCAGAGGAGCTATGGCTACACCTTC. The rearrangement uses TRBV7-9 and TRBJ1-2, with unresolved D. The CDR3 runs to 14 residues. Germline CDR1 SEHNR, CDR2 FQNEAQ (reference sequence). V lost 3 bases to trimming and J lost 4 bases, with 12 bases between them.

The rearrangement joins TRBV18 to TRBJ1-1; the match to TRBD1 covers 7 bases. Losses at the gene ends were 3 bases for V and 2 bases for J; bases not matched to a gene: 3. Germline assignment: CDR1 KGHSH and CDR2 LQKENI. There are 14 residues in the CDR3. The CDR3 is CASSPSGGNTEAFF. In DNA, the CDR3 is TGTGCCAGCTCACCGTCAGGGGGTAACACTGAAGCTTTCTTT.

V usage is TRBV30 and J usage is TRBJ2-1, with D tentatively TRBD1 (6 bases). The V end was cut by 4 bases, the J end by 1 base, with 11 bases between. The CDR3 length is 14 residues. CDR1 and CDR2 (germline): GTSNPN, SVGIG (reference sequence). The CDR3 nucleotides are TGTGCCTGGACCCCGGGACAATCCTACAATGAGCAGTTCTTC. Its protein is CAWTPGQSYNEQFF.

This chain links TRBV2 with TRBJ2-4; D call uncertain. Germline CDR1 is SNHLY and CDR2 is FYNNEI. V shed 3 bases and J shed 7 bases, with 7 bases lying between them. The CDR3 extends over 12 amino acids. The CDR3 nucleotides read TGTGCCAGCAGTGACAGGCAGAACATTCAGTACTTC. Its protein product is CASSDRQNIQYF.

This clone came up a few times. For the CDR3, the DNA is TGTGCCAGCAGCCACGGCAGGGTGATGAACACTGAAGCTTTCTTT. Encoded protein: CASSHGRVMNTEAFF. The chain carries TRBV11-2 and TRBJ1-1; the D gene is possibly TRBD1 (5 bases). The germline gives CDR1 SGHAT, CDR2 FQNNGV. The CDR3 runs to 15 residues. The V and J ends lost 5 bases and 0 bases respectively, with 13 bases between them.

V usage is TRBV30 and J usage is TRBJ2-1; tentative D call: TRBD2 (6 bases). CDR3 size: 12 residues. The germline CDR1 and CDR2 sequences are GTSNPN and SVGIG (reference sequence). V was pared by 0 bases and J by 6 bases, with 6 bases between. The CDR3 bases are TGTGCCTGGAGTGTAGCGGGCAATGAGCAGTTCTTC. This encodes CAWSVAGNEQFF.

With respect to this clone: The sample contains more than one DNA sequence encoding this CDR3. The CDR3, as DNA: TGTGCCAGCAGCGGGGATGGGGAAAAACTGTTTTTT. Its protein is CASSGDGEKLFF. The J gene is TRBJ1-4, the V gene TRBV5-8; D remains unclear. Between the trimmed V and J ends, which lost 4 bases and 8 bases, there was a span of 9 bases. This CDR3 has 12 amino acids. Germline V gene data show CDR1 as SGHTS and CDR2 as YDEGEE. Complete variable domain (other parts from reference TRBV5-8 and TRBJ1-4): EAGVTQSPTHLIKTRGQQATLRCSPISGHTSVYWYQQALGLGLQFLLWYDEGEERNRGNFPPRFSGRQFPNYSSELNVNALELEDSALYLCASSGDGEKLFFGSGTQLSVL.

The chain combines TRBV10-3 with TRBJ1-2; 7 bases map to TRBD1. V lost 2 bases to trimming and J lost 6 bases; unmatched junction nucleotides: 9. This CDR3 region has 15 residues. Germline assignment: CDR1 ENHRY and CDR2 SYGVKD. The CDR3 loop is CAISEGRGRADGYTF. Here the CDR3 DNA reads TGTGCCATCAGTGAGGGGAGGGGGCGCGCAGATGGCTACACCTTC.

The chain recombines TRBV29-1 with TRBJ2-7; D possibly corresponds to TRBD2 (5 bases). V was trimmed by 7 bases and J by 4 bases, leaving 17 bases between them. The CDR3 runs to 13 residues. Germline V gene sequence: CDR1 SQVTM, CDR2 ANQGSEA. The chain's CDR3 is CSARKGSVYEQYF. Here the CDR3 DNA reads TGCAGCGCCCGTAAAGGGAGCGTGTACGAGCAGTACTTC.

V usage is TRBV12-5 and J usage is TRBJ2-1, with D possibly TRBD1 on 5 matching bases. This CDR3 is 15 amino acids long. Germline lookup yields CDR1 LGHNT and CDR2 FRNRAP. V lost 5 bases to trimming and J lost 1 base, with 12 bases between them. The CDR3 DNA sequence: TGTGCTAGTGGTCCCCCCCAGGGTTCCTACAATGAGCAGTTCTTC. Protein sequence: CASGPPQGSYNEQFF.

This chain links TRBV7-2 with TRBJ2-5; D gene uncertain. CDR1 SGHTA and CDR2 FQGNSA come from the germline V gene. The CDR3 runs to 15 residues. Trimming stripped 7 bases from V and 2 bases from J, with 17 bases between. The CDR3 reads CASTLLERPQETQYF. In DNA form, the CDR3 reads TGTGCCAGCACTTTGTTAGAGCGCCCTCAAGAGACCCAGTACTTC.

As regards this clone: This may be a read error, as it is one base from a much larger clone. This chain connects TRBV6-1 to TRBJ2-2, with D possibly being TRBD1 (5 bases). This CDR3 spans 13 amino acids. Germline CDR1 reads MNHNS; CDR2 reads SASEGT. The V end lost 6 bases, the J end lost 1 base, and 6 bases lay between the germline ends. DNA of the CDR3: TGTGCCAGCAGCGGACAGAACACCGGGGAGCTGTTTTTT. Residues: CASSGQNTGELFF.

This clone was detected once. The chain has TRBV2 and TRBJ2-7; 9 bases match TRBD2. Germline values: CDR1 SNHLY, CDR2 FYNNEI. The J segment lost 2 bases and the V segment lost 4 bases, leaving 3 bases of the junction unmatched. The CDR3 sequence is 14 residues long. As DNA, the CDR3 is TGTGCCAGCAGTGGACTAGCGGATACCTACGAGCAGTACTTC. Its protein is CASSGLADTYEQYF. Full variable domain (missing parts from reference TRBV2 and TRBJ2-7): EPEVTQTPSHQVTQMGQEVILRCVPISNHLYFYWYRQILGQKVEFLVSFYNNEISEKSEIFDDQFSVERPDGSNFTLKIRSTKLEDSAMYFCASSGLADTYEQYFGPGTRLTVT.

This chain uses TRBV1 with TRBJ2-3. TRBV1 is annotated as a pseudogene. The CDR3 loop spans 13 amino acids. The DNA for the CDR3 is TGCACCAGCATAGGCTTCCGCACAGATACGCAGTATTTT. This sequence encodes CTSIGFRTDTQYF.

The CDR3 reads CASSQGGRGRGTGELFF. The CDR3 DNA sequence: TGCGCCAGCAGCCAGGGGGGGAGGGGGCGAGGAACCGGGGAGCTGTTTTTT. This rearrangement joins TRBV4-1 to TRBJ2-2; D may be TRBD1 or TRBD2 (7 bases each). Germline assignment: CDR1 MGHRA and CDR2 YSYEKL. The CDR3 has 17 amino acids. V was trimmed by 3 bases and J by 5 bases, leaving 19 bases between them.

Points on this clone: Given a much more abundant clone one base away, this may be a read error. V gene TRBV7-6 combines with J gene TRBJ2-1, with D unclear. Germline V gene data show CDR1 as SGHVS and CDR2 as FNYEAQ. Trimming cost V 5 bases and J 2 bases, with 1 base left between them. The CDR3 length is 11 residues. CDR3 sequence reads: CASSAYNEQFF. The DNA for the CDR3 is TGTGCCAGCAGCGCCTACAATGAGCAGTTCTTC.

V and J are TRBV2 and TRBJ2-7; tentatively, D is TRBD1 (6 bases). V was trimmed by 4 bases and J by 1 base, leaving 17 bases between them. This CDR3 region has 16 residues. Per germline, CDR1 SNHLY and CDR2 FYNNEI. The CDR3 DNA is TGTGCCAGCAGTGTCTCCCTCGTACAGGGATCCTACGAGCAGTACTTC. It specifies CASSVSLVQGSYEQYF.

This clone was seen only once. The rearrangement uses TRBV6-1 and TRBJ2-1; D is unresolved. Germline V gives CDR1 MNHNS, CDR2 SASEGT. The CDR3 extends over 15 amino acids. V was cut by 4 bases and J by 8 bases, with 18 bases left in between. The CDR3 loop is CASSGGTLINDEQFF. The CDR3 nucleotides are TGTGCCAGCAGTGGAGGCACACTGATAAACGATGAGCAGTTCTTC.

This chain joins TRBV9 and TRBJ1-2, with D hard to call. The germline CDR1 and CDR2 sequences are SGDLS and YYNGEE. Deletions cut 3 bases from V and 8 bases from J, with 14 bases between. The CDR3 totals 13 residues. In DNA form, the CDR3 reads TGTGCCAGCAGCGCGAACCCGATAGGCGGCTACACCTTC. The encoded protein is CASSANPIGGYTF.

This clone has just a few counts. V usage is TRBV19 and J usage is TRBJ1-5; 8 nucleotides agree with TRBD1. V dropped 7 bases and J dropped 5; count of bases not matched to a gene: 4. The CDR3 length is 13 residues. Germline CDR1 reads LNHDA; CDR2 reads SQIVND (reference sequence). CDR3 sequence reads: CASTYRGDQPQHF. The CDR3 DNA reads TGTGCCAGTACCTACAGGGGGGATCAGCCCCAGCATTTT.